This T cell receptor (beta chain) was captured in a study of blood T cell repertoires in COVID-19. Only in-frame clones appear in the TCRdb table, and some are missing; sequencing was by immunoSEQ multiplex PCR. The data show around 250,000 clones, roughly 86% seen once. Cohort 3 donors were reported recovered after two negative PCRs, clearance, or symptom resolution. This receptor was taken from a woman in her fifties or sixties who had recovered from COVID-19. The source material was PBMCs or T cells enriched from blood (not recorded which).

CDR3 protein: CASSEQGIPDYGYTF. The CDR3, as DNA: TGTGCCAGCAGTGAACAGGGGATTCCGGACTATGGCTACACCTTC. The rearrangement uses TRBV2 and TRBJ1-2, with a tentative D call TRBD1 (6 bases). The CDR3 is 15 amino acids. Trimming stripped 2 bases from V and 3 bases from J, with 13 bases between. Germline values: CDR1 SNHLY, CDR2 FYNNEI. The whole variable domain, remainder taken from reference TRBV2 and TRBJ1-2, is EPEVTQTPSHQVTQMGQEVILRCVPISNHLYFYWYRQILGQKVEFLVSFYNNEISEKSEIFDDQFSVERPDGSNFTLKIRSTKLEDSAMYFCASSEQGIPDYGYTFGSGTRLTVV.